The clone carrying this T cell receptor beta chain was detected only once. The data are from a study of OX40 agonist ivuxolimab in advanced cancers. This CDR3 comprises 16 residues. V shed 1 base, J shed 4 bases, and the junction held 3 bases outside the gene matches. The germline V gene encodes CDR1 SNHLY and CDR2 FYNNEI. The repertoire was sequenced with immunoSEQ multiplex PCR; TCRdb's copy has only in-frame clones and lacks some. In the table there are 50,000 to 70,000 clones, around 90% of which are singletons. The material was CD4+ or CD8+ T cells sorted from blood, obtained in a trial of the OX40 agonist ivuxolimab. The chain recombines TRBV2 with TRBJ2-3, with 12 bases aligning to TRBD2. The source of this sequence is an adult with an advanced solid tumor such as melanoma, head and neck, liver or kidney cancer. The CDR3 is CASSEEPSGGADTQYF. The CDR3 region has the DNA TGTGCCAGCAGTGAAGAGCCTAGCGGGGGGGCAGATACGCAGTATTTT.